Described below is a single T cell receptor (beta chain) sequence and its context. The sample belongs to a study of CD8 T cells in Susac syndrome. Trimming removed 5 bases from V and 6 bases from J; junction bases left unmatched: 6. This CDR3 has 15 residues. The germline V gene has CDR1 MNHEY and CDR2 SVGEGT. Sequencing targeted TCR beta in blood CD8+ and CD4+ T cells. Matched for age and sex, the controls were healthy donors. FACS enriched CD8+ TEMRA cells, while bulk CD8+ and CD4+ were negatively isolated. Random hexamers were used to reverse transcribe about 0.5 to 1 ug of RNA. The immunoSEQ assay covered 54 Vbeta and 13 Jbeta segments for CDR3. TCRdb itself ran the immunoSEQ multiplex PCR reads through MiXCR, one entry per CDR3 protein. Of 150,000 to 200,000 distinct CDR3 sequences listed, under 95% are singletons.

The V gene is TRBV6-2 or TRBV6-3, the J gene TRBJ2-1; the match to TRBD2 covers 11 bases. The source of this sequence is a human donor in good health. The sequenced material came from CD4+ T cells from PBMCs. DNA of the CDR3: TGTGCCAGCAGTCACCTAGCGGGGGGCGGCAATGAGCAGTTCTTC. This sequence encodes CASSHLAGGGNEQFF.